Detailed here is one T cell receptor (beta chain). It lacks a known antigen. It has no much larger one-base neighbor in the sample; base qualities were not kept. The data are from a study of T-cell reconstitution after alpha-beta-depleted transplantation in children listed by TCRdb under 2016. Study-level background: Using TCR repertoire profiling, the study quantitatively followed how T-cell immune reconstitution unfolded in children after TCRalphabeta/CD19-depleted allogeneic hematopoietic cell transplantation.

V and J are truncated by 0 bases and 3 bases respectively, leaving an intervening sequence of 13 bases. Spanning cysteine to phenylalanine, the CDR3 consists of 15 amino acids. Of all the DNA, just the CDR3 is kept, 45 bases in frame from base 1. As encoded in the germline V gene (reference sequence), CDR1 is SGHKS while CDR2 is YYEKEE. Library preparation was by PCR. Instrument on record: Illumina HiSeq 2500. TCR libraries were prepared with molecular barcoding, using unique molecular identifiers to normalize TCRbeta repertoire quantification. In-frame beta chains were kept once TCRdb had trimmed the public reads at Q25 with fastp and called clones with MiXCR. One record per CDR3 amino acid sequence lists the most common genes and DNA. In all, the sample holds some 590,000 distinct CDR3 sequences, and under 12% of those were seen once. The ten largest clonotypes hold roughly 4% of the sample.

Sequences were derived from PBMCs from the stem cell graft donor, sampled from the stem cell graft. This clonotype was obtained from a human donor who donated a stem cell graft to a child with acute myeloid leukemia. The sequence links TRBV5-5 to TRBJ2-7, with a tentative D call of TRBD1 or TRBD2, each matching 5 bases. The CDR3 protein sequence reads: CASSLGQGEYYEQYF. The nucleotide sequence is TGTGCCAGCAGCTTGGGCCAGGGAGAGTACTACGAGCAGTACTTC.